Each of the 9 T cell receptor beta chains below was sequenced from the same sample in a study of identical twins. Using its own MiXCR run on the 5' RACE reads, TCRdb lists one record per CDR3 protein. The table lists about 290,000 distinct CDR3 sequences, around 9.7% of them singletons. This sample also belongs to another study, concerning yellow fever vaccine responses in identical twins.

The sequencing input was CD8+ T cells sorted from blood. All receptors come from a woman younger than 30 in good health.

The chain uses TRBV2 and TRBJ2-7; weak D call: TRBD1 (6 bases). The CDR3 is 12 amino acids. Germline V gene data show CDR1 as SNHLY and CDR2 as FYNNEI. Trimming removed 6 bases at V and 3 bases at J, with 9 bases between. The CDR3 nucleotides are TGTGCCAGCAGACAGGGATACTACGAGCAGTACTTC. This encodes CASRQGYYEQYF.

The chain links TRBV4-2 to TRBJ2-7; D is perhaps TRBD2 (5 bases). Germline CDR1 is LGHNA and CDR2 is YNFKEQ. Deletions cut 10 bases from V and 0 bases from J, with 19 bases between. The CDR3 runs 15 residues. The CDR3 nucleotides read TGTGCCATGAGCCCCGGGCTCGGGAACTCCTACGAGCAGTACTTC. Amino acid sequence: CAMSPGLGNSYEQYF.

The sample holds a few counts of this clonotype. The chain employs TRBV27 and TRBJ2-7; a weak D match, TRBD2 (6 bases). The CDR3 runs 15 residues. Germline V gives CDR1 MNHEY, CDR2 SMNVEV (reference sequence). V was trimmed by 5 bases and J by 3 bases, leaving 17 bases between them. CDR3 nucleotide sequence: TGTGCCAGCAGTCCCGCCGGGGGTGGGTTCTACGAGCAGTACTTC. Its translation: CASSPAGGGFYEQYF.

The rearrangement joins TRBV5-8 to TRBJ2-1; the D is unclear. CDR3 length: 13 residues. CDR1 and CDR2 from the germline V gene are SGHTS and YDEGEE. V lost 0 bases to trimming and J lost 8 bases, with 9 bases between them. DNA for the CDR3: TGTGCCAGCAGCTTGGTGGGCGAATATGAGCAGTTCTTC. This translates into CASSLVGEYEQFF.

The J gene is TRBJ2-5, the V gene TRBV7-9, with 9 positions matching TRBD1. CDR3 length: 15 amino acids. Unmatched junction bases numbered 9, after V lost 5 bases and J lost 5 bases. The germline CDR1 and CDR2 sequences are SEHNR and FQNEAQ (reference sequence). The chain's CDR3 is CASSPGTGSVETQYF. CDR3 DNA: TGTGCCAGCAGCCCTGGGACAGGGTCGGTTGAGACCCAGTACTTC.

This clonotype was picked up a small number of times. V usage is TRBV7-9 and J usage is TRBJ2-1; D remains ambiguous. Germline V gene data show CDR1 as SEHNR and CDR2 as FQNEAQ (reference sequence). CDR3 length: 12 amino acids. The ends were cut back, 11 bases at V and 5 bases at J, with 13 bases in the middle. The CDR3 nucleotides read TGTGCCGCCACACGGGCCGACAATGAGCAGTTCTTC. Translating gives CAATRADNEQFF. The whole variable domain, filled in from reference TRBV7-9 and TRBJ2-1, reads DTGVSQNPRHKITKRGQNVTFRCDPISEHNRLYWYRQTLGQGPEFLTYFQNEAQLEKSRLLSDRFSAERPKGSFSTLEIQRTEQGDSAMYLCAATRADNEQFFGPGTRLTVL.

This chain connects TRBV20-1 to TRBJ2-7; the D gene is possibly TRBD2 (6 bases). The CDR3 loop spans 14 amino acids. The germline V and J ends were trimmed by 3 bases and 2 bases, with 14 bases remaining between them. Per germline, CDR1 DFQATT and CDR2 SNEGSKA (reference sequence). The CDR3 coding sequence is TGCAGTGCTAGGGCCCGACTAGTTACCTACGAGCAGTACTTC. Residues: CSARARLVTYEQYF.

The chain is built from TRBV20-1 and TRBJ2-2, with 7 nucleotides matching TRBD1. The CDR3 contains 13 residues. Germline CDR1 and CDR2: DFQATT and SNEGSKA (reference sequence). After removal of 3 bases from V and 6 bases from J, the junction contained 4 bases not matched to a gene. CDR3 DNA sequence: TGCAGTGCTAGCACAGGGGACGCCGGGGAGCTGTTTTTT. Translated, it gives CSASTGDAGELFF.

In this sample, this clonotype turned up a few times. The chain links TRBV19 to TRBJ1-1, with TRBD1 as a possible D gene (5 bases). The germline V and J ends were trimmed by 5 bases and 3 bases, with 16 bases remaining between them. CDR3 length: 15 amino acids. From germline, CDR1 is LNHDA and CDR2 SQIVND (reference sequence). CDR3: CASSHWGLSDTEAFF. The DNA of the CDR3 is TGTGCCAGTAGTCACTGGGGACTCTCTGACACTGAAGCTTTCTTT. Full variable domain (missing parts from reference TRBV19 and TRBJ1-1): DGGITQSPKYLFRKEGQNVTLSCEQNLNHDAMYWYRQDPGQGLRLIYYSQIVNDFQKGDIAEGYSVSREKKESFPLTVTSAQKNPTAFYLCASSHWGLSDTEAFFGQGTRLTVV.